The clone carrying this T cell receptor beta chain was counted between two and nine times. There are 14 residues in the CDR3. Germline-derived CDR1 and CDR2 are SGHDT and YYEEEE. V was clipped by 2 bases and J by 0 bases, with 8 bases between them. The source of the sample is a study of T cell changes during pregnancy in multiple sclerosis. The protocol was immunoSEQ multiplex PCR, while the TCRdb copy is restricted to in-frame clones and leaves out a portion. Among 40,000 to 50,000 clones listed, roughly 87% were seen once. Sequencing used CD4+ T cells from peripheral blood mononuclear cells, obtained in the first trimester of pregnancy. The sequence came from a female donor with multiple sclerosis, enrolled in a pregnancy study. This sequence joins TRBV5-6 and TRBJ1-1; TRBD1 might be the D (5 bases). DNA for the CDR3: TGTGCCAGCAGCTTTGGACACCTGAACACTGAAGCTTTCTTT. Amino acids: CASSFGHLNTEAFF.